This paragraph covers one T cell receptor beta chain sequence. Its antigen is currently unknown. The CDR3 covers 16 residues. The V and J ends lost 2 bases and 0 bases respectively, with 13 bases between them. The V gene's germline CDR1 is MNHNY and CDR2 SVGAGI (reference sequence). The data were obtained in a study of immune evolution from preneoplasia to lung adenocarcinoma. The study's findings and limits: Normal lung had highest clonality; later lesions appeared denser, more diverse. Normal lung had the highest top T cell clone frequencies.

Patient tissue came from resections in Japan or China, 2014–2017. After pathologic assessment, macro-dissection selected premalignant or tumor cells for extraction. Libraries were prepared by immunoSEQ multiplex PCR; TCRdb keeps only in-frame clonotypes and omits some of them. The data hold about 6,500 clones, with around 67% observed a single time. The sequenced sample consisted of FFPE lung adenocarcinoma in situ tissue. This receptor was identified in an older donor with lung adenocarcinoma. The chain joins TRBV6-6 to TRBJ1-1; D possibly corresponds to TRBD1 (6 bases). The DNA for the CDR3 is TGTGCCAGCAGTTACACTCCCCCAGGGGTGAACACTGAAGCTTTCTTT. It specifies CASSYTPPGVNTEAFF.